This T cell receptor beta chain comes out of a study of shared clonotypes between healthy human individuals (dated by TCRdb to 2020 to 2022). As for the study more broadly: A few men and two women, aged 18 to 49 years, made up the cohort. Leukapheresis yielded between about 0.85 and 9 billion PBMCs per donor. For each donor, CD4 naive and CD4 memory were each run on three plates, CD8 naive on two plates, and CD8 memory on one plate. To estimate repertoire size and how much clonotypes are shared between individuals, the study performed deep sequencing of blood TCR repertoires from 4 to 6 healthy adults. To increase sequencing depth and limit assay-specific biases, different laboratories used diverse techniques to prepare libraries and sequence TCR repertoires. Summary of the overall study and its limitations: Larger estimated clonotype richness was generally found for naive subsets than for memory subsets. Because the study included only a small number of donors, the genetic and exposure-history diversity represented was limited. Sampling was limited to blood, and TCR repertoires in tissue likely differ from TCR repertoires in blood. About 5% of naive CD4, 3.5% of naive CD8, about 2.1% of memory CD4, and roughly 0.4% of memory CD8 clonotypes were shared across several donors. Based on pairwise subsampling, the degree of clonotype sharing among donors was expected to be affected by sequencing depth. Compared with non-shared clonotypes, the clonotypes found in all four sorted-subset donors had higher generation probabilities. Incomplete sequencing was indicated by rarefaction of sorted-subset datasets, despite the large sequencing depth.

As to this clone: Its antigen has not been determined. Nothing much larger sits one base from this clone, and base qualities are not available.

For this chain, trimming is 4 bases at the V end and 6 bases at the J end, and the number of junction bases without a gene match is 9. CDR1 SQVTM and CDR2 ANQGSEA were looked up in the germline V gene. Inclusive of the bounding cysteine and phenylalanine, the CDR3 is 14 residues long. Of all the DNA, just the CDR3 is kept, 42 bases in frame from base 1. The donors were healthy, HIV-negative adults who had no recently reported acute infections or vaccinations. Every donor was a Caucasian adult residing in Nashville, Tennessee, USA. CD4+ T cells were enriched by magnetic negative selection, after which naive cells were positively selected on CD45RA and the negative fraction was taken as the memory subset. Blood was obtained by leukapheresis, after which PBMCs were separated by Ficoll-Histopaque density gradient centrifugation and cryopreserved in liquid nitrogen vapor phase. Analytical flow cytometry was used to check the purity and quantity of every magnetically sorted T cell population. Genomic DNA was isolated from each sorted fraction and quantified by UV absorbance on a Nanodrop 2000c.

Using the deep immunoSEQ assay, TCR CDR3 regions were amplified from genomic DNA by multiplex PCR. Genomic DNA extracted from each cell subset was distributed evenly over all wells of several immunoSEQ 96-well plates, and each plate served as one replicate. For sorted subsets, each replicate PCR was loaded with 200 to 250 ng genomic DNA, equivalent to some 31,000 T cell genomes. Purified libraries were quantified with a Qubit 3.0 fluorometer, sized on a Bioanalyzer 2100, and re-quantified with the KAPA Library Quantification kit. A separate single-read 150-cycle Illumina NextSeq 550 flow cell was used to sequence each immunoSEQ 96-well plate. The original pipeline was this. Because the immunoSEQ output held only junctional sequences and lacked quality scores, the filtering could not match the filtering applied to full-length reads. Sequences were annotated with PyIR, a Python wrapper for IgBLAST v1.9, and V/J genes and CDR3 were assigned using IMGT germline references. Any read was removed if the V/J assignment was weak (E-value above 1e-6), the CDR3 was missing, or the read contained stop codons, out-of-frame junctions, or ambiguous translated residues. V3J clonotypes were defined by identical inferred V gene, J gene, and CDR3 amino acid sequence. To compute the percentage overlap between repertoires, the number of shared unique clonotypes was divided by the size of the smaller repertoire. Repertoire richness was assessed with RTK rarefaction, the Chao1 estimator, and Recon v2.1 estimates of unobserved clonotypes. OLGA was used to compute generation probabilities for all TCRbeta clonotypes that the gDNA method yielded from a few donors. Sourced from immuneACCESS, this table was stored by TCRdb with only in-frame sequences that have V and J called. A share of the clones is absent; for the studies checked, an unresolved V gene accounts for under half, and the remainder has no known explanation. V and J calls and clone size are given by that table; D and trimming were obtained from the DNA. This sample holds millions of clones; approximately 95% were observed only once. Jointly, the top ten make up 0.35% to 0.45% of the sample.

Sample: naive CD4+ T cells from PBMCs. In the paper's terms, the cell subset or site label means: CD45RA+ positively selected. The V and J genes are TRBV29-1 and TRBJ2-7; 10 bases in the middle match TRBD2. This receptor was taken from a man aged 18 to 35 in good health. Some clones in this sample may be carry-over from other donors' samples. In nucleotides, the sequence is TGCAGCGTTGTGGCTAGCGGGAGTCGGGGCGAGCAGTACTTC. This gives the protein CSVVASGSRGEQYF.